This T cell receptor beta chain is drawn from a study of cytomegalovirus exposure and HLA in healthy donors. The PCR ran on 60 Vbeta and 13 Jbeta primers. Profiling relied on immunoSEQ multiplex PCR, and the TCRdb table lists in-frame clones only, not all of them. The sample contains roughly 150,000 clones, 70% to 75% of which appear only once. CDR3 length equals 14 residues. CDR1 is MNHNS and CDR2 is SASEGT in the germline V gene. The J segment lost 0 bases and the V segment lost 6 bases, leaving 2 bases of the junction unmatched. Overall study results and limits: A highly shared variant cluster was judged a likely technical artifact. Several of the most significant clusters appeared linked to common viral pathogens, based on a later analysis. According to reports, the classifier identified cytomegalovirus status with high specificity and sensitivity.

Regarding this clone: Its antigen is not identified.

Sequenced sample: PBMCs. The rearrangement joins TRBV6-1 to TRBJ1-1, with 9 bases fitting TRBD1. This clonotype originated in a man aged 18 to 35 in good health and CMV-seropositive. CDR3 residues: CASSRDRVNTEAFF. In DNA, the CDR3 is TGTGCCAGCAGCAGGGACAGGGTGAACACTGAAGCTTTCTTT.